This T cell receptor (beta chain) was profiled in a study of cytomegalovirus exposure and HLA in healthy donors. The PCR employed 60 Vbeta primers together with 13 Jbeta primers. Repertoires were generated with immunoSEQ multiplex PCR, while TCRdb's copy carries only in-frame clones and drops some. This sample has approximately 190,000 clones, with 70% to 85% found just once. This TCR came from a boy under 10 years old in good health and CMV-seronegative. Specimen: PBMCs.

The CDR3, as DNA: TGCGCCAGCAGTCCTTTCGCGGGACAGGGGGCCAGCACAGATACGCAGTATTTT. Residues: CASSPFAGQGASTDTQYF. The gene calls are TRBV23-1 and TRBJ2-3, with TRBD1 matching 12 bases. TRBV23-1 counts as an open reading frame of uncertain function. The CDR3 is 18 amino acids. Trimming at V came to 4 bases and at J to 0 bases, leaving 8 bases not matched to a gene.